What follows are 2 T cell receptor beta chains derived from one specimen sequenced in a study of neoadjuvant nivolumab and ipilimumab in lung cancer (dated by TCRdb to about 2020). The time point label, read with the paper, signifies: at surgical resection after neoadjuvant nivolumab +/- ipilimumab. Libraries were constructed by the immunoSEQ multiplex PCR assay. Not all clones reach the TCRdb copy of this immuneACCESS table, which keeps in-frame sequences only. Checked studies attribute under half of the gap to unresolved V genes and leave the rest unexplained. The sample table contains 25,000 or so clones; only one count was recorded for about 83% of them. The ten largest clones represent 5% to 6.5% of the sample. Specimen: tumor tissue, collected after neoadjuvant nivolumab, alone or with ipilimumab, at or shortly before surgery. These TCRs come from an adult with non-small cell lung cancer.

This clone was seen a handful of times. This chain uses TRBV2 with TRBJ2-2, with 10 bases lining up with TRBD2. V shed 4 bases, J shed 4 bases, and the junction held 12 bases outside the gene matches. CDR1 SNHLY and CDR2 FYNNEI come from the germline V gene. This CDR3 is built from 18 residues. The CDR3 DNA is TGTGCCAGCAGTGTACGTAGCGGGAGGTATTCCGGCACCGGGGAGCTGTTTTTT. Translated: CASSVRSGRYSGTGELFF.

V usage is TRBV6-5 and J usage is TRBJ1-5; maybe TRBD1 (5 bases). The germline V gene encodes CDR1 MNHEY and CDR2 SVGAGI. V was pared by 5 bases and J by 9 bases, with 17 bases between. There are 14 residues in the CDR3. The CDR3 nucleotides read TGTGCCAGCAGTCCATCGGACACCTATCGGCCCCAGCATTTT. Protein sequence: CASSPSDTYRPQHF.